The rows below give T cell receptor beta chains drawn from one sample of a study of post-analysis software for immune sequencing data. Via MiXCR, TCRdb re-called the PCR reads, giving one row per CDR3 protein. This sample has 380,000 or so distinct CDR3 sequences, with 30% to 45% found just once. The sequenced sample was blood. The receptors were sampled from a girl between 10 and 17 years old with multiple sclerosis. The CDR3 runs from the conserved cysteine through the conserved F or W. The D gene is left open where the match is weak.

d_call j_call v_call cdr3_aa
TRBD1 TRBJ1-1 TRBV2 CASSANRGGTEAFF
. TRBJ1-1 TRBV5-1 CASSFGHLNTEAFF
. TRBJ2-5 TRBV4-1 CASSQDLPSTIQETQYF
. TRBJ1-1 TRBV2 CASSLRGGLLIRGGKAFF
. TRBJ1-5 TRBV29-1 CSVAQGQSNQPQHF
TRBD1 TRBJ1-2 TRBV12-3/TRBV12-4 CASSQGGYGYTF
TRBD1 TRBJ2-5 TRBV10-3 CAIKGTGSGETQYF
. TRBJ2-4 TRBV6-6 CASSSPAWRDKNIQYF
. TRBJ2-1 TRBV9 CASSQTTAYNEQFF
TRBD2 TRBJ2-3 TRBV6-5 CASSYTSSGLAGGDTQYF
. TRBJ1-2 TRBV7-9 CASSPEESSYGYTF
. TRBJ1-1 TRBV6-2/TRBV6-3 CASRGLRGQNTEAFF
. TRBJ2-3 TRBV24-1 CATSERGGADTQYF
TRBD2 TRBJ2-5 TRBV3-1 CASSHWLAGGQETQYF
. TRBJ1-1 TRBV29-1 CSVEQRVGGHTEAFF
TRBD2 TRBJ2-1 TRBV12-3/TRBV12-4 CASSLSGGLHNEQFF
TRBD1 TRBJ1-6 TRBV6-6 CASRPGQGGSSPLHF
. . TRBV19 CASSTPSHEQYF
. TRBJ2-1 TRBV9 CASSVRLNNEQFF
. TRBJ1-1 TRBV12-3/TRBV12-4 CASSAGRTNTEAFF
. TRBJ2-2 TRBV7-9 CASSRGTANTGELFF
TRBD1 TRBJ1-1 TRBV28 CASPRGTGVNTEAFF
TRBD2 TRBJ2-1 TRBV27 CASSFYPTSGGARASNEQFF
TRBD1 TRBJ2-7 TRBV29-1 CSVEIPGTVSSYEQYF
TRBD1 TRBJ1-6 TRBV28 CASSSGQTGGPYNSPLHF
TRBD1 TRBJ1-1 TRBV14 CASSPLGQGAQDTEAFF
. TRBJ2-1 TRBV3-1 CASRPATGRYNEQFF
. TRBJ1-4 TRBV20-1 CSAGRPTDEKLFF
. TRBJ1-2 TRBV2 CASSVGRLSGYTF
TRBD1 TRBJ2-5 TRBV5-5 CASSLGGGTAWYQETQYF
. . TRBV7-8 CASSLLAPPGGETQYF
. TRBJ2-5 TRBV24-1 CATSEGGRQETQYF
. TRBJ2-3 TRBV27 CASSLWGATDTQYF
TRBD1 TRBJ2-1 TRBV7-3 CASSSRQGAAYDEQFF
TRBD1 TRBJ2-7 TRBV28 CASSLEYGTGASYEQYF
. TRBJ1-1 TRBV4-2 CASSQDGQLNTEAFF
. TRBJ2-2 TRBV25-1 CASRAGVNTGELFF
. TRBJ1-4 TRBV5-5 CVSSPVSRHGKLFF
TRBD1 TRBJ2-1 TRBV6-2/TRBV6-3 CASRYPGQGGEQFF
. TRBJ2-6 TRBV7-3 CASSLTVGETGANVLTF
. TRBJ2-4 TRBV20-1 CSATPGTSTNIQCF
. TRBJ2-5 TRBV7-9 CASSLGGLRWETQYF
. TRBJ1-6 TRBV3-1 CASSQGFGGSLHF
. TRBJ2-1 TRBV6-5 CASSYLEMGEQFF
. TRBJ1-1 TRBV7-8 CASSSRQAPTSWAFF
TRBD1 TRBJ2-3 TRBV6-2/TRBV6-3 CASSRTRQGRDTQYF
. TRBJ2-6 TRBV28 CASFERGSGANVLTF
. TRBJ1-1 TRBV7-9 CASNIGTGERMAFF
. TRBJ2-5 TRBV25-1 CASSEVYPGETQYF
. . TRBV4-1 CASSQDNGREQYF
. TRBJ2-7 TRBV4-1 CASSPGNWGRKGIERYF
. TRBJ2-5 TRBV4-1 CASSQGWGVGPETQYF
. TRBJ2-1 TRBV19 CASSSRDPWVQFF
. TRBJ2-7 TRBV7-9 CASSQGDEPYEQYF
. TRBJ2-7 TRBV5-4 CASSAGFSYEQYF
TRBD1 . TRBV29-1 CSVEEGQGRDEQYF
TRBD1 TRBJ2-3 TRBV7-9 CASRGQVSDTQYF